The clone carrying this TCR beta chain was recorded at least ten times. Trimming pared 6 bases from V and 3 bases from J, leaving 9 bases between. This CDR3 contains 11 residues. CDR1 and CDR2 from the germline V gene are SQVTM and ANQGSEA. These data are taken from a study of T-cell reconstitution after alpha-beta-depleted transplantation in children. Construction of the TCRbeta library involved unique molecular identifiers. TCRdb recomputed calls from the PCR reads with MiXCR, one row per CDR3 protein. The table has about 270,000 distinct CDR3 sequences, approximately 9.8% seen once. The genes are TRBV29-1 and TRBJ2-7; D remains unclear. The clonotype comes from a human donor who donated a stem cell graft to a child with SCID. This specimen consisted of PBMCs from the stem cell graft donor, obtained from the stem cell graft. In DNA form, the CDR3 reads TGCAGCGTCGGAAGGGACTACGAGCAGTACTTC. This sequence encodes CSVGRDYEQYF.